This T cell receptor beta chain appears in the sequencing data of a study of shared clonotypes between healthy human individuals. Trimming pared 1 base from V and 0 bases from J, leaving 15 bases between. The CDR3 consists of 16 residues. Germline V gene lookup returns CDR1 SQVTM and CDR2 ANQGSEA. This table comes from immunoSEQ multiplex PCR, and its TCRdb copy is limited to in-frame clones, with some not included. The table shows about 2.1 million clones, with approximately 92% occurring only once. CD45RO negativity and positive selection for CCR7 defined naive CD8 cells, a population that excluded terminally differentiated effector memory CD45RA+ cells.

Material: naive CD8+ T cells from PBMCs. The chain combines TRBV29-1 with TRBJ1-1; tentative D call: TRBD1 (5 bases). The receptor was derived from a man aged 18 to 30 in good health. Some clones in this sample may be carry-over from other donors' samples. The CDR3 spells CSVEAPGGSMNTEAFF. For the CDR3, the DNA is TGCAGCGTTGAAGCCCCGGGGGGTTCGATGAACACTGAAGCTTTCTTT.